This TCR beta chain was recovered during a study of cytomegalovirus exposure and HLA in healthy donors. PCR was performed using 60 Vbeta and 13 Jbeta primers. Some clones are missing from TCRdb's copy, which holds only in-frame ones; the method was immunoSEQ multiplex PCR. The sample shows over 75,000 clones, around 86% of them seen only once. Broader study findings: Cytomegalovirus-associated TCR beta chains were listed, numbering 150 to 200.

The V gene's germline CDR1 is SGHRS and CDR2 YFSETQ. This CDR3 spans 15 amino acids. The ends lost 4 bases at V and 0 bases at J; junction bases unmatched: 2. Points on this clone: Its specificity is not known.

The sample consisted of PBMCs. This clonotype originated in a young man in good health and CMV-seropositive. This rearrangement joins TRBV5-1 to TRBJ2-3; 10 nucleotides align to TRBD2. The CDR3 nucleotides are TGCGCCAGCAGCCTAGCGGGAGCCAGCACAGATACGCAGTATTTT. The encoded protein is CASSLAGASTDTQYF.